The TCR beta chain described here comes from a study of blood T cell repertoires in COVID-19 (dated by TCRdb to 2018 to 2021). Concerning the study at large: The collaborator samples originated in the United States, Italy and Spain and spanned the acute and convalescent phases of COVID-19. The prospective study material was composed of cDNA or gDNA derived from T cells, B-cell-depleted T cells, or PBMCs. Deeply sampled blood TCRbeta repertoires from subjects exposed to, actively infected with, or recovered from COVID-19 were included in the dataset. A freely available public database, intended as a resource for researchers studying the immune response to SARS-CoV-2, is where the repertoires were released. The samples were drawn from two sources: the first 160 participants of the ongoing ImmuneRACE study, and 950 to 1,500 subjects contributed by 6 global collaborators. Sample metadata almost always included a de-identified subject ID, COVID-19 status, age in years and sex. Where available, HLA class I and class II types were obtained from metadata supplied by the sample provider rather than from assay-based typing.

Note on this clone: This receptor's antigen is unknown. The sample holds no much larger clone one base away, and base qualities are not on file.

Study-wide findings and limitations: Clinical and demographic metadata were provided uncurated, with the amount varying by source and participant.

In the prospective study, participants were roughly 18 to 95 years old, resided in about two dozen geographic areas of the United States, and were enrolled through a virtual design. Cohort assignment in the prospective study relied on participant-reported clinical history from a screening survey and a study questionnaire. For ImmuneRACE Cohort 3, a participant was defined as recovered based on two consecutive negative NP/OP PCR tests, clearance by a healthcare professional, or resolution of symptoms. Mobile phlebotomists in the prospective study collected whole blood, serum and a nasopharyngeal or oropharyngeal swab from every participant. Additional blood draws and questionnaires over an approximately 2-month period could optionally be provided by prospective study participants. Before DNA extraction, prospective study blood samples were shipped either frozen or at room temperature. The immunoSEQ Assay, a bias-controlled multiplex PCR, was used to amplify TCRbeta CDR3 regions from genomic DNA. As for how the authors treated the data: Nucleated cell counts per sample were estimated from amplification of reference gene primers within the assay. Sequence reads were collapsed and filtered to measure the absolute abundance of every unique TCRbeta CDR3 rearrangement. Productive Simpson clonality was computed per sample as the square root of Simpson's diversity index over productive rearrangements. TCRdb mirrors the immuneACCESS table, restricted to in-frame sequences. Some clones are absent from its copies; in checked studies, under half trace to an unresolved V gene, and the reason for the others is unknown. D and trimming were read from the DNA, whereas the V and J calls and clone size are those reported in that table. The sample yields almost 500,000 clones; approximately 91% were counted once. The ten top clones hold around 7.9% of the sample.

The germline V gene encodes CDR1 KGHDR and CDR2 SFDVKD. The CDR3 sequence holds 17 residues, the cysteine and phenylalanine included. Only the CDR3 region is kept as DNA, spanning 51 bases read in frame from base 1. Unmatched junction bases come to 17, with V trimmed by 3 bases and J by 8 bases. The chain is made from TRBV24-1 and TRBJ1-2; 7 nucleotides in the junction match TRBD1. Sequenced material: PBMCs or T cells enriched from blood (not recorded which). This clonotype originated in a woman aged 60-75 years who had recovered from COVID-19. This receptor carries the CDR3 CATSDARQGPLGRGYTF. The nucleotide sequence is TGTGCCACCAGTGATGCCAGACAGGGTCCCCTGGGGAGGGGCTACACCTTC.